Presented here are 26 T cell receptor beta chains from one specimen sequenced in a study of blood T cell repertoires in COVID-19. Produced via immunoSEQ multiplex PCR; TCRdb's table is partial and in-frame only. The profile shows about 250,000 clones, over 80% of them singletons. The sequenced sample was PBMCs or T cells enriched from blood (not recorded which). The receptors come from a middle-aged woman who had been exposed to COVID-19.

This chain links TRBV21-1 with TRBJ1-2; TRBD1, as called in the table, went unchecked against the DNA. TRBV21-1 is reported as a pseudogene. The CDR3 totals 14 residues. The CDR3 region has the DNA TGTGCCAGCAGCAAACAGGCACCCCTCTATGGCTACACCTTC. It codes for CASSKQAPLYGYTF.

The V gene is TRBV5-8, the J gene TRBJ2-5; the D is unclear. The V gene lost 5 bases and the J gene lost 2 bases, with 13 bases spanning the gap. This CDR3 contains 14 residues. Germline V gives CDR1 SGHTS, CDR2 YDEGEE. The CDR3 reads CASRNSLVQETQYF. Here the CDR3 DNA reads TGTGCCAGCAGGAACTCCTTGGTACAAGAGACCCAGTACTTC.

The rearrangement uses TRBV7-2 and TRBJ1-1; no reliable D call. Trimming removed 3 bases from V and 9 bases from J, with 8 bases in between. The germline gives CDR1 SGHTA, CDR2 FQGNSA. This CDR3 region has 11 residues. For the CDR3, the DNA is TGTGCCAGCAGCTTCGGTGTAAAAGCTTTCTTT. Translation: CASSFGVKAFF.

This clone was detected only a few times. This CDR3 is CASSTVRSYNSPLHF. The CDR3 DNA follows: TGTGCCAGCAGCACAGTTCGGTCCTATAATTCACCCCTCCACTTT. V gene TRBV7-2 combines with J gene TRBJ1-6; D is unresolved. Trimming pared 5 bases from V and 1 base from J, leaving 9 bases between. Germline-derived CDR1 and CDR2 are SGHTA and FQGNSA. This CDR3 has 15 residues.

CDR3 in amino acids: CASSQSGRRGGYGYTF. Here the CDR3 DNA reads TGCGCCAGCAGCCAAAGTGGCAGAAGGGGTGGGTATGGCTACACCTTC. This chain joins TRBV4-3 and TRBJ1-2; D perhaps matches TRBD1 (5 bases). The germline V gene encodes CDR1 LGHNA and CDR2 YSLEER. This CDR3 contains 16 residues. V was shortened by 2 bases and J by 5 bases, with 18 bases between the two germline ends.

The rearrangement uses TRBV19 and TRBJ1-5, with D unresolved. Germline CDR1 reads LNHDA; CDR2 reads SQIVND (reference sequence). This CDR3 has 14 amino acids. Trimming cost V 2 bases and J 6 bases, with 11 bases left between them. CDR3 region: CASSISGWFQPQHF. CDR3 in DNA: TGTGCCAGTAGTATATCCGGGTGGTTTCAGCCCCAGCATTTT.

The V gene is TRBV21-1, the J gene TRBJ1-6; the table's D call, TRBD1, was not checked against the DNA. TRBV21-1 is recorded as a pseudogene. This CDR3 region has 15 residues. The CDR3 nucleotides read TGTGCCAGCAGCAAAGCTCGGGACATTAATTCACCCCTCCACTTT. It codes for CASSKARDINSPLHF.

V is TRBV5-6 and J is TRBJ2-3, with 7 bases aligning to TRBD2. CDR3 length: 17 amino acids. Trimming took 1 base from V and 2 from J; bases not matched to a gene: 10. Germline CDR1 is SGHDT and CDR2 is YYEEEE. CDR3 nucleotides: TGTGCCAGCAGCTTGATTACCGAGAGCGGGGTCACAGATACGCAGTATTTT. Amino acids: CASSLITESGVTDTQYF.

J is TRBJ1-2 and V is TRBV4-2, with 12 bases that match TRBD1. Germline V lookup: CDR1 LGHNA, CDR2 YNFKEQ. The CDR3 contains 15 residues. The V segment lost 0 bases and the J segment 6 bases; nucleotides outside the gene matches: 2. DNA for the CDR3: TGTGCCAGCAGCCAAGAGGGACAGGGGGCTAATGGCTACACCTTC. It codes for CASSQEGQGANGYTF.

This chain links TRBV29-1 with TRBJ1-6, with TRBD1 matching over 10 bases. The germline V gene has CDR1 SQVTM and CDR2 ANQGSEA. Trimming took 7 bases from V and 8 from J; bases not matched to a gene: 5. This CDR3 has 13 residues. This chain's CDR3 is CSAAGTGDSPLHF. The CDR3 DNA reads TGCAGCGCCGCCGGGACAGGGGATTCACCCCTCCACTTT.

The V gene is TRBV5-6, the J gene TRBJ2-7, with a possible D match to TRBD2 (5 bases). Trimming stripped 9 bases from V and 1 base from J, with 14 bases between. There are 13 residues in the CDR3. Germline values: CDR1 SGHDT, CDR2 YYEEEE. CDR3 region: CATHAGESYEQYF. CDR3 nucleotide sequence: TGTGCCACCCATGCTGGGGAGTCCTACGAGCAGTACTTC.

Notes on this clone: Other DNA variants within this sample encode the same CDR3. CDR3 nucleotides: TGTGCCAGCAGTCCGACAGCAAACACTGAAGCTTTCTTT. Its protein is CASSPTANTEAFF. The chain has TRBV12-3 or TRBV12-4 and TRBJ1-1; D might be TRBD1 (5 bases). V lost 5 bases and J 2 bases, leaving 9 bases between the germline ends. The CDR3 length is 13 residues.

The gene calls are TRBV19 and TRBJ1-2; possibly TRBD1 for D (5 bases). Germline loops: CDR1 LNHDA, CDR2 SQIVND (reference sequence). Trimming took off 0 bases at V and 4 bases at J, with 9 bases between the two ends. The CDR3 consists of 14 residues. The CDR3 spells CASSIDQGSYGYTF. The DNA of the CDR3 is TGTGCCAGTAGTATAGATCAGGGCTCCTATGGCTACACCTTC.

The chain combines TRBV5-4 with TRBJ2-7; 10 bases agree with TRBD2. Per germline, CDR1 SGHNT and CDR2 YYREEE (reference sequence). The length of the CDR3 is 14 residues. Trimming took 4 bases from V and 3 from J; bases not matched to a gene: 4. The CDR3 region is CASSTGLADYEQYV. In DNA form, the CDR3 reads TGTGCCAGCAGCACCGGACTAGCGGACTACGAGCAGTACGTC.

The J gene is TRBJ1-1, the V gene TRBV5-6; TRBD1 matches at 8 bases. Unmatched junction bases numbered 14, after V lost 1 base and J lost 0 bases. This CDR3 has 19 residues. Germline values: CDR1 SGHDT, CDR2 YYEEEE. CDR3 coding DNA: TGTGCCAGCAGCTTGATCGATTTCTTCAGGGGGCCGATGAACACTGAAGCTTTCTTT. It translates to CASSLIDFFRGPMNTEAFF.

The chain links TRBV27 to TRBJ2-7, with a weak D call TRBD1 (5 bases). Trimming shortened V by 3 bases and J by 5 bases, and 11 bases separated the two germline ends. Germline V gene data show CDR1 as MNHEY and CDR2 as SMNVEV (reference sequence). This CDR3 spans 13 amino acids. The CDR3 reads CASSFGASHEQYV. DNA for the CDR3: TGTGCCAGCAGTTTTGGGGCGAGCCACGAGCAGTACGTC.

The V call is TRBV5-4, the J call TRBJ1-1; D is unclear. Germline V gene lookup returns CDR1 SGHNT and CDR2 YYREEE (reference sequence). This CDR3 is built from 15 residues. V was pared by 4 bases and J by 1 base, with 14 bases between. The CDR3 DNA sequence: TGTGCCAGCAGCACTCCCTATGGGCCGAACACTGAAGCTTTCTTT. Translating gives CASSTPYGPNTEAFF.

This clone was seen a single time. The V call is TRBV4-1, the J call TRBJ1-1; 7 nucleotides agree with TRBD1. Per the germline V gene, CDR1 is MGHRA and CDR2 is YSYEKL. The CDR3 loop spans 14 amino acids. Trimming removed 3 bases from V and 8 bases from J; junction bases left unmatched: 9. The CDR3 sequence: CASSHWAGTDEAFF. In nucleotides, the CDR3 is TGCGCCAGCAGCCATTGGGCGGGGACAGACGAAGCTTTCTTT.

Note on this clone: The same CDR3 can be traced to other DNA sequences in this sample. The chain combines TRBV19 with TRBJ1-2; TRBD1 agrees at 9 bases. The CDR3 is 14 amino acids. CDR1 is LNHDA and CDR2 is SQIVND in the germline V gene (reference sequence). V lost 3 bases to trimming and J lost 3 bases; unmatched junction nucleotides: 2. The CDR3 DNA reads TGTGCCAGTAGTATTACAGGGGGCGACTATGGCTACACCTTC. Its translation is CASSITGGDYGYTF. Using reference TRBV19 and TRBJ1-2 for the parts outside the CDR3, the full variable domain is DGGITQSPKYLFRKEGQNVTLSCEQNLNHDAMYWYRQDPGQGLRLIYYSQIVNDFQKGDIAEGYSVSREKKESFPLTVTSAQKNPTAFYLCASSITGGDYGYTFGSGTRLTVV.

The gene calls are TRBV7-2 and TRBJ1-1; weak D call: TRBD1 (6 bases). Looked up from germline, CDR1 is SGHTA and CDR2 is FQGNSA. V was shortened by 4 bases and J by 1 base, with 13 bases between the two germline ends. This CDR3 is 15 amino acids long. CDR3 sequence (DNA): TGTGCCAGCAGCTGGTGGGGGGGCGCGAACACTGAAGCTTTCTTT. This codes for CASSWWGGANTEAFF.

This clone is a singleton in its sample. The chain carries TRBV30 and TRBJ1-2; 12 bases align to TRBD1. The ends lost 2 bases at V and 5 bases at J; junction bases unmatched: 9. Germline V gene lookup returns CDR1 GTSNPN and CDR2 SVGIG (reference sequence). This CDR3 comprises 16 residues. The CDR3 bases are TGTGCCTGGAGTAAACGGGACAGGGGGCCGTATTATGGCTACACCTTC. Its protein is CAWSKRDRGPYYGYTF.

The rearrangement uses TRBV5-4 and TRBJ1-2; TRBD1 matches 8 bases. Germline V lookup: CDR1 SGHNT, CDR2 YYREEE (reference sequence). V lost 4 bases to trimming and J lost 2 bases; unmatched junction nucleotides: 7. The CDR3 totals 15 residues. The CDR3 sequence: CASSTGTGSNYGYTF. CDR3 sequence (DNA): TGTGCCAGCAGCACCGGGACAGGCTCCAACTATGGCTACACCTTC.

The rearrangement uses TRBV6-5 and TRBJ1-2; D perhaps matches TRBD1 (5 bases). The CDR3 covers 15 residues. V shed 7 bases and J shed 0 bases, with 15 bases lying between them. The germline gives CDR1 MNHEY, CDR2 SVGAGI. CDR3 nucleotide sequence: TGTGCCAGCACTATGTCCGGGGGAGCTAACTATGGCTACACCTTC. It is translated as CASTMSGGANYGYTF.

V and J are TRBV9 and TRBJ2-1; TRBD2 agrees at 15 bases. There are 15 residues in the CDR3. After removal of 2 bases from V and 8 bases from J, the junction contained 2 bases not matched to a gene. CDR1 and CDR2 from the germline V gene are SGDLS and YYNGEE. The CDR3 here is CASSVGTSGRYEQFF. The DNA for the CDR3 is TGTGCCAGCAGCGTCGGGACTAGCGGGAGGTATGAGCAGTTCTTC.

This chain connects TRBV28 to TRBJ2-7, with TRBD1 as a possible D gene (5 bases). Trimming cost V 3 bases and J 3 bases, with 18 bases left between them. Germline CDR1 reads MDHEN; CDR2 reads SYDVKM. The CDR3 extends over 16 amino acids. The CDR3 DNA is TGTGCCAGCAGTTTGGCCCCCAGGCGACAGATCTACGAGCAGTACGTC. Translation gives CASSLAPRRQIYEQYV.

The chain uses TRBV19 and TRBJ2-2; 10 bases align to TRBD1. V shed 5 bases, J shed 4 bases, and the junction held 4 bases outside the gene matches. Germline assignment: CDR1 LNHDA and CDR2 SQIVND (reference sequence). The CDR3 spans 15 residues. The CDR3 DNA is TGTGCCAGTAGTCGACAGGGGGCGGGCACCGGGGAGCTGTTTTTT. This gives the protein CASSRQGAGTGELFF.